This T cell receptor (beta chain) emerged from a study of blood T cell repertoires in COVID-19. Across the study: Specimens from acute and convalescent COVID-19 originated in the United States, Italy and Spain. The cDNA or gDNA used as material had been derived from T cells, B-cell-depleted T cells, or PBMCs.

Clones were read by immunoSEQ multiplex PCR, and TCRdb kept only the in-frame ones, dropping some. The sample carries roughly 480,000 clones, 85% to 90% recorded once. This TCR was recovered from a man aged 18 to 30 with COVID-19, enrolled during active disease. The sample was peripheral blood.

Written as DNA, the CDR3 is TGTGCCAGCAGTGAATCGGGACATCGGAACGAGCAGTACTTC. Protein: CASSESGHRNEQYF. This chain uses TRBV6-1 with TRBJ2-7; a weak D match, TRBD1 (6 bases). V dropped 2 bases and J dropped 5 bases, with 13 bases sitting between them. Germline CDR1 and CDR2: MNHNS and SASEGT. The CDR3 contains 14 residues.